The entry that follows covers one T cell receptor beta chain sequence. Germline CDR1 DFQATT, CDR2 SNEGSKA (reference sequence). This CDR3 is 14 amino acids long. Trimming shortened V by 3 bases and J by 9 bases, and 15 bases separated the two germline ends. Per the authors' pipeline: From reference gene primer amplification, estimates of nucleated cell counts were derived. Data came from immunoSEQ multiplex PCR; TCRdb stores just in-frame clones and leaves some out. The V and J calls and clone size were taken over from that table, and D and trimming were inferred from the DNA. The repertoire holds more than 15,000 clones, with about 81% as singletons. The data were taken from a study of blood T cell repertoires in COVID-19. Across the study: Acute and convalescent COVID-19 samples came from the United States, Italy and Spain. The analysed material was cDNA or gDNA that came from T cells, B-cell-depleted T cells, or PBMCs.

This sequence originates from a man older than 75 with active or convalescent COVID-19. The sequencing input was peripheral blood. The chain recombines TRBV20-1 with TRBJ1-6; D remains unclear. CDR3 in amino acids: CSASTPQIASPLHF. CDR3 nucleotide sequence: TGCAGTGCTAGTACACCCCAGATAGCTTCACCCCTCCACTTT.